Listed below are T cell receptor beta chains from one sample, sequenced in a study of cytomegalovirus exposure and HLA in healthy donors. Sequenced by immunoSEQ multiplex PCR; TCRdb stores in-frame clones only, minus some. The sample includes about 160,000 clones, 75% to 90% of them seen just once. Sample: PBMCs. These receptors all come from a man aged 25 to 45 in good health and CMV-seronegative. Each CDR3 is given with its conserved first and last residue. The D gene is left open where the match is weak. For some rows the clone size is stated as once, few or many, or as a class when expanded; others skip it.

clone_size	v_call	d_call	j_call	cdr3_nt	cdr3_aa
.	TRBV2	TRBD2	TRBJ2-5	TGTGCCAGCATTCCAAGCGGGACTAGCGGGAGGGCCGCAGAGACCCAGTACTTC	CASIPSGTSGRAAETQYF
.	TRBV27	.	TRBJ2-5	TGTGCCAGCAGTTTATTAGCCCAAGAGACCCAGTACTTC	CASSLLAQETQYF
.	TRBV27	.	TRBJ2-3	TGTGCCAGCAGTTTTTACGGGACTCCCTCCGATACGCAGTATTTT	CASSFYGTPSDTQYF
.	TRBV5-1	TRBD1	TRBJ2-2	TGCGCCAGCAGCTTGGAAGGGACAGGGAACACCGGGGAGCTGTTTTTT	CASSLEGTGNTGELFF
.	TRBV27	.	TRBJ1-2	TGTGCCAGCAGTTTAGGGGCCCTGAATGGCTACACCTTC	CASSLGALNGYTF
.	TRBV28	.	TRBJ1-1	TGTGCCAGCACCCCTTTGAGGGTGACCGACGACACTGAAGCTTTCTTT	CASTPLRVTDDTEAFF
.	TRBV6-5	.	TRBJ2-7	TGTGCCAGCAGTTGGCCAGGGACCTACGAGCAGTACTTC	CASSWPGTYEQYF
.	TRBV5-6	.	TRBJ1-2	TGTGCCAGCAGCCCTGAGGCAGGGATGAGTAACTATGGCTACACCTTC	CASSPEAGMSNYGYTF
.	TRBV5-4	TRBD1	TRBJ2-3	TGTGCCAGCAGCTTGTCGCCGGACAGGGTGGTGGATACGCAGTATTTT	CASSLSPDRVVDTQYF
.	TRBV10-3	TRBD2	TRBJ2-1	TGTGCCATCAGTGGGGGTCTAGCGGGGGGCTCCTACAATGAGCAGTTCTTC	CAISGGLAGGSYNEQFF
.	TRBV5-6	.	TRBJ2-1	TGTGCCAGCAGCTCAGGGTCGAACAATGAGCAGTTCTTC	CASSSGSNNEQFF
.	TRBV5-1	.	TRBJ1-1	TGCGCCAGCCGAGGGGGGGCTGAAGCTTTCTTT	CASRGGAEAFF
.	TRBV5-6	TRBD2	TRBJ2-3	TGTGCCAGCAGTCGACTAGCGGGGGGCCGGAATACGCAGTATTTT	CASSRLAGGRNTQYF
.	TRBV2	.	TRBJ2-7	TGTGCCAGCGCACGACGGACACCCCAAGCTGGCTCCTACGAGCAGTACTTC	CASARRTPQAGSYEQYF
.	TRBV4-3	TRBD1	TRBJ1-2	TGCGCCAGCAGCCTCACCGGGACAGCGAGTGGCTACACCTTC	CASSLTGTASGYTF
.	TRBV5-4	.	TRBJ2-1	TGTGCCAGCAGCTTGGCAGCGGTTTCCTACAATGAGCAGTTCTTC	CASSLAAVSYNEQFF
.	TRBV10-3	.	TRBJ2-7	TGTGCCATCAGTGAGACTTTCCGGCCTGCTAGCTCCTACGAGCAGTACTTC	CAISETFRPASSYEQYF
once	TRBV5-4	TRBD2	TRBJ2-3	TGTGCCAGCAGCTTAGCGGGAGGCACAGATACGCAGTATTTT	CASSLAGGTDTQYF
once	TRBV7-2	TRBD1	TRBJ1-1	TGTGCCAGCAGCCCGGGGGACAGGATCTCGAACACTGAAGCTTTCTTT	CASSPGDRISNTEAFF
.	TRBV7-2	TRBD2	TRBJ2-5	TGTGCCAGCAGCTTAGCGGGTAGGACTAGCCGGGAGACCCAGTACTTC	CASSLAGRTSRETQYF
.	TRBV7-3	TRBD1	TRBJ2-7	TGTGCCAGCAGTTCCGACAGGGGGTACGAGCAGTACTTC	CASSSDRGYEQYF
.	TRBV19	.	TRBJ1-3	TGTGCCAGTAGCCCGGAGGGGAGCTCTGGAAACACCATATATTTT	CASSPEGSSGNTIYF
.	TRBV27	.	TRBJ2-1	TGTGCCAGCAGTTTAAGGTCAGGGGGGTTCGTGGAGCAGTTCTTC	CASSLRSGGFVEQFF
.	TRBV10-3	TRBD1	TRBJ2-7	TGTGCCAGCCGGAAGGGGGCCTCCTACGAGCAGTACTTC	CASRKGASYEQYF
.	TRBV2	TRBD1	TRBJ2-5	TGTGCCAGCAGTGAATTCGGACAGGGTGGAGAGACCCAGTACTTC	CASSEFGQGGETQYF
.	TRBV10-1	TRBD2	TRBJ2-2	TGCGCCAGCAGTGAGCCTAGCGGTTGGTACACCGGGGAGCTGTTTTTT	CASSEPSGWYTGELFF
.	TRBV6-6	TRBD1	TRBJ2-1	TGTGCCAGCAGTAAGCCGGGACAGGGGTTTTACAATGAGCAGTTCTTC	CASSKPGQGFYNEQFF
.	TRBV6-6	TRBD1	TRBJ2-7	TGTGCCAGCAGCTACTCCCTGACAGGGGACGAGCAGTACTTC	CASSYSLTGDEQYF
.	TRBV4-3	TRBD2	TRBJ2-1	TGCGCCAGCAGCCTACTTACTAGCGGGGGACCAGATGAGCAGTTCTTC	CASSLLTSGGPDEQFF
.	TRBV2	TRBD1	TRBJ1-2	TGTGCCAGCAGTGAAAGGGGGCCCCAAGGGGATGGCTACACCTTC	CASSERGPQGDGYTF
.	TRBV28	.	TRBJ1-1	TGTGCCAGCAGTCTCCTACAGGGTCGCTCTGAAGCTTTCTTT	CASSLLQGRSEAFF
.	TRBV9	TRBD2	TRBJ2-7	TGTGCCAGCAGCGTAGCATCTAGCGGGGTCACCTACGAGCAGTACTTC	CASSVASSGVTYEQYF
.	TRBV28	.	TRBJ2-2	TGTGCCAGCAGTACAGGGCTGACCACCGGGGAGCTGTTTTTT	CASSTGLTTGELFF
.	TRBV21-1	.	TRBJ1-1	TGTGCCAGCAGCAAAGGAGAGTGCAGGGATACGAACACTGAAGCTTTCTTT	CASSKGECRDTNTEAFF
.	TRBV30	.	TRBJ1-5	TGTGCCTGGAGTCAAGGGAGGGATAATCAGCCCCAGCATTTT	CAWSQGRDNQPQHF
.	TRBV5-1	.	TRBJ1-2	TGCGCCAGCAGCTTGGCCGGTTATGGCTACACCTTC	CASSLAGYGYTF
.	TRBV7-6	TRBD1	TRBJ1-4	TGTGCCAGCAGCGTGGGACAGACTAATGAAAAACTGTTTTTT	CASSVGQTNEKLFF
.	TRBV30	.	TRBJ2-3	TGTGCCTGGAGTGTCTTCGGGAGTGGGACGTGGGCAGATACGCAGTATTTT	CAWSVFGSGTWADTQYF
.	TRBV4-1	.	TRBJ2-5	TGCGCCAGCAGCCAGCCACTCAGAGGAAAGACCCAGTACTTC	CASSQPLRGKTQYF
.	TRBV9	.	TRBJ1-1	TGTGCCAGCAGCGTAGGACATAGCACTGAAGCTTTCTTT	CASSVGHSTEAFF
.	TRBV27	TRBD1	TRBJ2-7	TGTGCCAGCAGTTTATCTATGGGGGACAGGGGCCTCTACGAGCAGTACTTC	CASSLSMGDRGLYEQYF
.	TRBV5-4	TRBD1	TRBJ2-7	TGTGCCAGCAGCCCGGGACAGAAGACCTACGAGCAGTACTTC	CASSPGQKTYEQYF
.	TRBV4-3	.	TRBJ2-3	TGCGCCAGCAGCCAAGAAGATTCTATCATAGATACGCAGTATTTT	CASSQEDSIIDTQYF
.	TRBV6-6	.	TRBJ2-2	TGTGCCAGCACGACAGCGAACACCGGGGAGCTGTTTTTT	CASTTANTGELFF
.	TRBV27	.	TRBJ1-4	TGTGCCAGCAGTCCCCGTGAGGGTTCGCAACTGTTTTTT	CASSPREGSQLFF
.	TRBV6-1	TRBD1	TRBJ1-6	TGTGCCAGCAGTTCCGGGACAGAATATAATTCACCCCTCCACTTT	CASSSGTEYNSPLHF
.	TRBV7-3	TRBD2	TRBJ2-1	TGTGCCAGCAGCTCGGGACTAGCGGGAGGTGAGCAGTTCTTC	CASSSGLAGGEQFF
.	TRBV28	TRBD2	TRBJ2-1	TGTGCCAGCAGTTTATTTTGGACTAGCGGGAGTCTAAATAATGAGCAGTTCTTC	CASSLFWTSGSLNNEQFF
.	TRBV30	.	TRBJ1-1	TGTGCCTGGAGTGTACGATATCGGGAGACTGAAGCTTTCTTT	CAWSVRYRETEAFF
.	TRBV9	.	TRBJ1-5	TGTGCCAGCAGCGTGGGGTGGGGGGGAGGCAATCAGCCCCAGCATTTT	CASSVGWGGGNQPQHF
.	TRBV19	.	TRBJ1-3	TGTGCCAGTAGTTTCCCGGGCTCTGGAAACACCATATATTTT	CASSFPGSGNTIYF